What follows is one T cell receptor (beta chain) and its context. Its antigen is unidentified. This entry comes from a study of neoadjuvant nivolumab and ipilimumab in lung cancer. Whole-study results and caveats: Only two of four nivolumab-treated tumors gained richness and clonality by surgery. Pretherapy blood TCR richness correlated positively with resected tumor richness. TCR sequencing covered a small number of samples. Resected tumors had greater TCR richness and clonality than uninvolved lung.

TCRdb's copy holds only in-frame clones and misses some; the assay was immunoSEQ multiplex PCR. The repertoire consists of tens of thousands of clones, with approximately 82% occurring once and the leading ten covering roughly 23%. Germline loops: CDR1 SEHNR, CDR2 FQNEAQ (reference sequence). There are 14 residues in the CDR3. The germline V and J ends were trimmed by 0 bases and 5 bases, with 9 bases remaining between them. The sample consisted of peripheral blood, taken before neoadjuvant nivolumab, alone or with ipilimumab. The chain carries TRBV7-9 and TRBJ2-3; D may be TRBD2 (5 bases). The origin of this receptor is an adult with non-small cell lung cancer. The CDR3 coding sequence is TGTGCCAGCAGCTTAGCGCGAGGGATAGATACGCAGTATTTT. Protein sequence: CASSLARGIDTQYF.